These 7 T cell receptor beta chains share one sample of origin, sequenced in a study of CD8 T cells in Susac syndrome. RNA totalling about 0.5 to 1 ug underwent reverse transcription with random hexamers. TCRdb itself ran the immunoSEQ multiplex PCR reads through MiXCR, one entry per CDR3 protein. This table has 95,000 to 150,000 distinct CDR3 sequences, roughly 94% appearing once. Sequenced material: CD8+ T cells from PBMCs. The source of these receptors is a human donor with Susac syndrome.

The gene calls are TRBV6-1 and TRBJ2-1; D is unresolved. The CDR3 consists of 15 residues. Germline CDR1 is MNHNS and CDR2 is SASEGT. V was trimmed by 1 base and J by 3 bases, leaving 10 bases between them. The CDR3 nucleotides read TGTGCCAGCAGTGAAGGTCCAGCGCTCTACAATGAGCAGTTCTTC. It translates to CASSEGPALYNEQFF.

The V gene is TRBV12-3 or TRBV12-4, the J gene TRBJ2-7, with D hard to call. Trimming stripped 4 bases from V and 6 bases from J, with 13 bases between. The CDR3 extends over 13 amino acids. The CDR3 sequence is CASSSTLTGEQYF. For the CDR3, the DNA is TGTGCCAGCAGTTCGACATTAACGGGCGAGCAGTACTTC.

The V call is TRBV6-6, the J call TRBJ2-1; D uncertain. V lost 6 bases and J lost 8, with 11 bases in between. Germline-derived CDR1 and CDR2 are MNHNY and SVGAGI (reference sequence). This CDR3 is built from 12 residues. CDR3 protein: CASRTPNDEQFF. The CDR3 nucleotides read TGTGCCAGCAGGACCCCTAACGATGAGCAGTTCTTC.

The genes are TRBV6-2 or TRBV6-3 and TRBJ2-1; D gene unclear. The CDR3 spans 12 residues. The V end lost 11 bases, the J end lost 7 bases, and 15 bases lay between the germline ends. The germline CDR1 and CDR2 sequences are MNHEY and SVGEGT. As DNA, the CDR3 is TGTGCCGTAGGGATTAATTCAAATGAGCAGTTCTTC. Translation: CAVGINSNEQFF.

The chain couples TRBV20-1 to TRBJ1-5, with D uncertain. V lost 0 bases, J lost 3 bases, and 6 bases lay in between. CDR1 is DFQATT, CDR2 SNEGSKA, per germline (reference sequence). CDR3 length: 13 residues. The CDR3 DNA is TGCAGTGCTAGAGAGACGTACAATCAGCCCCAGCATTTT. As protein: CSARETYNQPQHF.

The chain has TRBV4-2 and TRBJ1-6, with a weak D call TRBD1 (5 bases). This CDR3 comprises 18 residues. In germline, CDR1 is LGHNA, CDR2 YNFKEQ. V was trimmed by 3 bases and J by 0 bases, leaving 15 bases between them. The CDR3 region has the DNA TGTGCCAGCAGCCATGGGGACGGGCAGAGCTCCTATAATTCACCCCTCCACTTT. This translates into CASSHGDGQSSYNSPLHF.

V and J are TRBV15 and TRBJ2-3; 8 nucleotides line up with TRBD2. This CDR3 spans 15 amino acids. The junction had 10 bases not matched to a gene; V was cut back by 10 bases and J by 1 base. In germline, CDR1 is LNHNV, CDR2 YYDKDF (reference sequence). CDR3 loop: CASLGRGAGTDTQYF. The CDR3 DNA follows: TGTGCCAGCCTGGGGCGGGGGGCGGGCACAGATACGCAGTATTTT.